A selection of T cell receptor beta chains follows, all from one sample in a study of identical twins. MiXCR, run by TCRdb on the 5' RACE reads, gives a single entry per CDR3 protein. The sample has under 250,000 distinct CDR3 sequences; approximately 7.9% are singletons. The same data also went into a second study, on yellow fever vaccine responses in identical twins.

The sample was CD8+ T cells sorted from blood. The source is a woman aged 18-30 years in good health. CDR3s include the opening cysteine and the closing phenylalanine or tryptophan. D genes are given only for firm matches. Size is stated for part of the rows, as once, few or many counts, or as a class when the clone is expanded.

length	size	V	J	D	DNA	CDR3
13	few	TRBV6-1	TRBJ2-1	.	TGTGCCAGCAGTATCACAGTTTACAATGAGCAGTTCTTC	CASSITVYNEQFF
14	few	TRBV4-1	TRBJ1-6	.	TGCGCCAGCAGCCAAGATAGGTTCTGGGGTGGAGCGGTCTTT	CASSQDRFWGGAVF
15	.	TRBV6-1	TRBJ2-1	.	TGTGCCAGCAGTGTCGGGGGGCCCGCATACAATGAGCAGTTCTTC	CASSVGGPAYNEQFF
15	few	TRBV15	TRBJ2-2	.	TGTGCCACCAGCAAGGGGGTTACGAACACCGGGGAGCTGTTTTTT	CATSKGVTNTGELFF
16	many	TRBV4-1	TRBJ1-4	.	TGCGCCAGCAGTTCTAATGGGAACAGTGCTAATGAAAAACTGTTTTTT	CASSSNGNSANEKLFF
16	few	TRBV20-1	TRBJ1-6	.	TGCAGTGCTAGAGATCAGGTGCAGGGGTATAATTCACCCCTCCACTTT	CSARDQVQGYNSPLHF
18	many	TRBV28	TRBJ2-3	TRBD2	TGTGCCAGCAGCGCTATAGCGGGAGGGCCCGGCACAGCAGATACGCAGTATTTT	CASSAIAGGPGTADTQYF
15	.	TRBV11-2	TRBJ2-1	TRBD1	TGTGCCAGCAGCTTGAGGGACAGGATGGACAATGAGCAGTTCTTC	CASSLRDRMDNEQFF
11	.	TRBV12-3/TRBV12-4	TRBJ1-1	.	TGTGCCAGTGACAGCGCAGGTGAAGCTTTCTTT	CASDSAGEAFF
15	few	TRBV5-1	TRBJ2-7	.	TGCGCCAGCAGCTTGAGTAATCCGGTCGTCGGCGAGCAGTACTTC	CASSLSNPVVGEQYF
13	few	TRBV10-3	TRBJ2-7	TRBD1	TGTGCCATCGGATTAACAGGGGACGACGAGCAGTACTTC	CAIGLTGDDEQYF
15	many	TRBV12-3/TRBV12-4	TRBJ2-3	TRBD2	TGTGCCAGCAGTGGCCTAGCGGGGGGGCTGGATACGCAGTATTTT	CASSGLAGGLDTQYF
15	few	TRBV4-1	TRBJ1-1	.	TGCGCCAGCAGCCAAGCGGCGATCGTGGGGACTGAAGCTTTCTTT	CASSQAAIVGTEAFF
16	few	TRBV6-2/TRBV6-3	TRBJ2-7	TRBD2	TGTGCCAGCAGTTACTCCCTGTGGCGGGAGTCTCTCGAGCAGTACTTC	CASSYSLWRESLEQYF
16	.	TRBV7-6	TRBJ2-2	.	TGTGCCAGCAGCGACCAGGTCCGAACGAACACCGGGGAGCTGTTTTTT	CASSDQVRTNTGELFF
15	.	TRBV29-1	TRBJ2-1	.	TGCAGCGTTGAAGTGTGGGGGACATCCTACAATGAGCAGTTCTTC	CSVEVWGTSYNEQFF
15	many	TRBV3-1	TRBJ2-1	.	TGTGCCAGCAGCCAAGGGATCGGGAACGGAGATGAGCAGTTCTTC	CASSQGIGNGDEQFF
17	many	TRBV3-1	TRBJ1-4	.	TGTGCCAGCAGCCAAGAGAGGGGGGGGCCTTCTAATGAAAAACTGTTTTTT	CASSQERGGPSNEKLFF
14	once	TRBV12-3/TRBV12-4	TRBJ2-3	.	TGTGCCAGCAGCTATCTCATTAGCACACATACGCAGTATTTT	CASSYLISTHTQYF
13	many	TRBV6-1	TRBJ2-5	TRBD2	TGTGCCAGCAGGGGACTAGCGGAAGAGACCCAGTACTTC	CASRGLAEETQYF
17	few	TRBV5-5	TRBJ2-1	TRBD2	TGTGCCAGCAGCTTGGCTCTCTTAGCGGGGCCTTACAATGAGCAGTTCTTC	CASSLALLAGPYNEQFF
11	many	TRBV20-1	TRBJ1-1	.	TGCAGTGCAGCTGCCTACACTGAAGCTTTCTTT	CSAAAYTEAFF
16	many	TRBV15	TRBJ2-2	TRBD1	TGTGCCACCAGCTTGCGGACAGGGTCGAACACCGGGGAGCTGTTTTTT	CATSLRTGSNTGELFF
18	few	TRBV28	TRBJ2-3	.	TGTGCCAGCAGTTTAGGGTTAGCGGTTCTAGCTAGCACAGATACGCAGTATTTT	CASSLGLAVLASTDTQYF
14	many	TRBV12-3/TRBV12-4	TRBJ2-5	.	TGTGCCAGCAGTTTACGTTCGGGACAAGAGACCCAGTACTTC	CASSLRSGQETQYF
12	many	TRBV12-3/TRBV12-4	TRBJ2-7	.	TGTGCCAGCAGCGGGAGCTTCCACGAGCAGTACTTC	CASSGSFHEQYF
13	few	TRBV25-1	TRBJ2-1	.	TGTGCCAGCAGTGATATCACCGTCGCTGAGCAGTTCTTC	CASSDITVAEQFF
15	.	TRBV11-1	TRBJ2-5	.	TGTGCCAGCAGCCCCCATGCAACAGCTCAAGAGACCCAGTACTTC	CASSPHATAQETQYF
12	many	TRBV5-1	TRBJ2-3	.	TGCGCCAGCAGCTTCGAATACGATACGCAGTATTTT	CASSFEYDTQYF
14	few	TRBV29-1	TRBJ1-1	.	TGCAGCGTTGACGGCGGAGGACGGAACACTGAAGCTTTCTTT	CSVDGGGRNTEAFF
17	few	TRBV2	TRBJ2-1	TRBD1	TGTGCCAGCAGTGACTTTTGGGACAGTTCTTCGTTCGATGAGCAGTTCTTC	CASSDFWDSSSFDEQFF
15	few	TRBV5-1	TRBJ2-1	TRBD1	TGCGCCAGCACCCTTACAGGGGATGGCTACAATGAGCAGTTCTTC	CASTLTGDGYNEQFF
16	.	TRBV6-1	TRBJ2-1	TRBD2	TGTGCCAGCAGCCGCGGGGGGCCTCCAGTGTACAATGAGCAGTTCTTC	CASSRGGPPVYNEQFF
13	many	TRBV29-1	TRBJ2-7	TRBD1	TGCAGCGTTGAACAGGACAGGCCCTACGAGCAGTACTTC	CSVEQDRPYEQYF
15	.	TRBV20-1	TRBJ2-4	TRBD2	TGCAGTGGCCAGGCTACGGGCGGGGGGATGAGCATTCAGTACTTC	CSGQATGGGMSIQYF
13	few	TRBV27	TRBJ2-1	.	TGTGCCAGCAGTTTAGGCAGACACAATGAGCAGTTCTTC	CASSLGRHNEQFF
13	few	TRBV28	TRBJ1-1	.	TGTGCCAGCAGGTACCTTAGGAACACTGAAGCTTTCTTT	CASRYLRNTEAFF
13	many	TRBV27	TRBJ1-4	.	TGTGCCAGCAGTTTAGGTCTTCGGAGGGAACTGTTTTTT	CASSLGLRRELFF
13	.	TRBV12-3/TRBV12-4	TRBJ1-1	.	TGTGCCACAGGCGTGAGGGGGAACACTGAAGCTTTCTTT	CATGVRGNTEAFF
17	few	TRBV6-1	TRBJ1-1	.	TGTGCCAGCAGGAGGGGGGACCAGGTGAGGGCGGGCACTGAAGCTTTCTTT	CASRRGDQVRAGTEAFF
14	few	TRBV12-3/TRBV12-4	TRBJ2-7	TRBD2	TGTGCCAGCTCCATAGCGGGCTATATCTACGAGCAGTACTTC	CASSIAGYIYEQYF
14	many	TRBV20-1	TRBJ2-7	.	TGCAGTGCCCCCTTGGGGGGAGACTCCTACGAGCAGTACTTC	CSAPLGGDSYEQYF
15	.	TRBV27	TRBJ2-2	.	TGTGCCAGCAGTCCCACTCAGACGGCCACCGGGGAGCTGTTTTTT	CASSPTQTATGELFF
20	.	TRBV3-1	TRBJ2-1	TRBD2	TGTGCCAGCAGCCAAGGGTCGAGTCCCGTCGGCGGGAGAATTAGCAATGAGCAGTTCTTC	CASSQGSSPVGGRISNEQFF
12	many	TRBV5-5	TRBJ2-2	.	TGTGCCAGCAGCTTTCACACCGGGGAGCTGTTTTTT	CASSFHTGELFF